This T cell receptor beta chain emerged from a study of regulatory T cells in long-lasting Graves disease. Turning to the study itself: Over 5 years of antithyroid drugs with positive TSH receptor antibodies was taken to mean persistent Graves' disease.

For TCR beta, libraries came from iRepertoire HTBI primers and Arm-PCR of CDR3 regions. TCRdb analysed the multiplex PCR reads with MiXCR anew, one entry per CDR3 protein. The sample comprises fewer than 450,000 distinct CDR3 sequences, around 20% of which are singletons, and 20% rests with the top ten. The sample's time point: persistent/refractory GD, antithyroid drugs over 5 years with positive TRAb. TCR sequences were obtained from RNA taken from PBMCs. The ends were cut back, 2 bases at V and 0 bases at J, with 11 bases in the middle. The CDR3 consists of 17 residues. Looked up from germline, CDR1 is SEHNR and CDR2 is FQNEAQ (reference sequence).

The sample here was peripheral blood mononuclear cells (PBMCs), taken when the disease was refractory, from a patient treated with antithyroid drugs. The sequence was collected from a female donor with Graves disease. V and J are TRBV7-9 and TRBJ1-6; D is possibly TRBD1 (5 bases). The CDR3: CASSLLGQGSYNSPLHF. Here the CDR3 DNA reads TGTGCCAGCAGCTTACTTGGACAAGGCTCCTATAATTCACCCCTCCACTTT.